This TCR beta chain was retrieved from a study of control samples from healthy donors and cancer patients. TCRdb's table, derived via immunoSEQ multiplex PCR, lists solely in-frame clones and lacks some. The sample includes about 160,000 clones, over 85% seen only once; the top ten take 8.5%. Trimming removed 6 bases from V and 0 bases from J; junction bases left unmatched: 12. CDR1 is LGHDT and CDR2 is YNNKEL in the germline V gene (reference sequence). This CDR3 region has 18 residues. Sequenced material: blood. The sequence derives from a woman between 40 and 55 years old in good health. The chain joins TRBV3-1 (or the pseudogene TRBV3-2) to TRBJ2-5; TRBD2 matches at 11 bases. The CDR3 loop is CASRPHGGLAEHQETQYF. Written as DNA, the CDR3 is TGTGCCAGCAGACCCCATGGGGGACTAGCGGAACACCAAGAGACCCAGTACTTC.